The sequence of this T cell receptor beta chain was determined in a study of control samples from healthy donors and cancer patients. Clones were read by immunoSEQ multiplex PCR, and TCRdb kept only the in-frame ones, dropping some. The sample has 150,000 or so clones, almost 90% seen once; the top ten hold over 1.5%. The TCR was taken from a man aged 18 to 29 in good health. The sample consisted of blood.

The CDR3 nucleotides read TGTGCCAGCAGCTTTCCGGGGGGGGAACAAAAGACCCAGTACTTC. This gives the protein CASSFPGGEQKTQYF. The rearrangement uses TRBV5-4 and TRBJ2-5, with 8 nucleotides matching TRBD2. Germline-derived CDR1 and CDR2 are SGHNT and YYREEE (reference sequence). J lost 6 bases, V lost 2 bases, and 9 bases had no gene match. The CDR3 sequence is 15 residues long. Complete variable domain (other parts from reference TRBV5-4 and TRBJ2-5): ETGVTQSPTHLIKTRGQQVTLRCSSQSGHNTVSWYQQALGQGPQFIFQYYREEENGRGNFPPRFSGLQFPNYSSELNVNALELDDSALYLCASSFPGGEQKTQYFGPGTRLLVL.